The sequence of this T cell receptor (beta chain) was determined in a study of CD8+CD57+ T cells in acquired aplastic anemia (dated by TCRdb to about 2018). Regarding the complete study: DNA extracted from sorted CD4+ and CD8+ cells had a mean of approximately 3.4 ug, with a range of 0.2 to 27.4 ug. An average of approximately 10 million reads for CD4+ cells and 11 million to 13 million reads for CD8+ cells was obtained from healthy donor samples. Study-level results and caveats: Around 30 CD8+ CDR3 sequences were shared between patients and controls but appeared highly expressed in patients and within their immunodominant clones. No significant difference in CD8+ Simpson's diversity was found between patients and healthy controls (P=0.060).

Of note for this clonotype: It lacks a known antigen. Nothing much larger sits one base from this clone, and base qualities are not available.

In the study, sorted CD4+ and CD8+ blood T cells from patients with severe aplastic anemia and from healthy subjects underwent deep sequencing of TCR repertoires. Ficoll-Paque density gradient centrifugation was used to isolate peripheral blood mononuclear cells. CD4+ and CD8+ T cells were sorted by FACS or magnetic beads before DNA extraction. Profiling of TCR beta VDJ combinations and CDR3 sequences used genomic DNA as the template. An Illumina HiSeq 2000 was used for TCR repertoire sequencing. As for the original processing: TRBV/TRBJ rearrangement plots, CDR3 size and DJ length profiles, and Simpson's diversity index were used to evaluate the repertoires. The immunodominant clone was defined as the most abundant DNA sequence in deep sequencing data. CDR3 amino acid sequences were screened for sharing across subjects and compared with published repertoires and the VDJdb database. TCRdb trimmed public reads at Q25 via fastp, called clones via MiXCR and kept in-frame beta chains. All rows with the same CDR3 protein become a single entry with the most common DNA and genes. TCRdb, not the original authors, processed these V and J calls. The sample records around 230,000 distinct CDR3 sequences, over 60% of which are singletons. 25% to 35% of the sample is held by the ten biggest clonotypes.

Specimen: sorted CD4+, CD8+, or CD8+CD57+ T cells (not recorded which) from PBMCs. This clonotype originated in a human donor in good health.

The CDR3 sequence is CASSQVGGAAGYTF. Here is the DNA: TGTGCCAGCAGCCAAGTTGGGGGGGCAGCTGGCTACACCTTC. The rearrangement joined TRBV14 to TRBJ1-2; perhaps TRBD1 is the D gene, with 6 bases matching. Reading the germline V gene gives CDR1 SGHDN and CDR2 FVKESK. Trimming at the junction amounts to 1 base on V and 7 bases on J, and the germline ends lie 13 bases apart. CDR3 length: 14 amino acids, cysteine to phenylalanine. Of the read, only the CDR3 DNA is kept; its 42 bases are in frame from base 1.